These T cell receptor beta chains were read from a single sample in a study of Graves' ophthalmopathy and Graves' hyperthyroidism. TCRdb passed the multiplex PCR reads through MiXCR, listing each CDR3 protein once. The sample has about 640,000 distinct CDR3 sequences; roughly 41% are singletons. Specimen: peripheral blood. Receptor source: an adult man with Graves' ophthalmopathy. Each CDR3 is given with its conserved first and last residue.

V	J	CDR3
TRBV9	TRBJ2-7	CASSTTSGAYEQYF
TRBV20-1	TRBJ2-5	CSARDGKDQETQYF
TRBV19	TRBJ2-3	CASSSRSSGIRDTQYF
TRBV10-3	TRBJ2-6	CATRSGGSGANVLTF
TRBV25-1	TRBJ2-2	CTSLGLAGTGELFF
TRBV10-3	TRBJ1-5	CAISVPTKNSNQPQHF
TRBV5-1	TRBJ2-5	CASSPWTAKETQYF
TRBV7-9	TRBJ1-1	CASSLDPGNTEAFF
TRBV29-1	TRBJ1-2	CSQAGYGYTF
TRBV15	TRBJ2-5	CATSEVETQYF
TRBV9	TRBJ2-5	CASSVYRDREETQYF
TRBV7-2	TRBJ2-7	CASSLDPGPQYYEQYF
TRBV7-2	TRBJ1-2	CASSFPGQPIYTF
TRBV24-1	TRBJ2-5	CATSVGAGGAETQYF
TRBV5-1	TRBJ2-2	CASSLGSWGSTGELFF
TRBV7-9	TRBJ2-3	CASSSQGSGLAAPTDTQYF
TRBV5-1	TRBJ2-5	CASSLGTFQETQYF
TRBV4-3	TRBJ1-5	CASSQDFRGNQPQHF
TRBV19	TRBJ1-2	CASSLDGGHDGYTF
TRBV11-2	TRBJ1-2	CASSQEPGGVGGYTF
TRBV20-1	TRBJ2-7	CSARGDSHLYEQYF
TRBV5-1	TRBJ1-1	CASSLEPGGNPEAFF
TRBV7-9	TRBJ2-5	CASGRGSQETQYF
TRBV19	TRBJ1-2	CASSRDRVIYGYTF
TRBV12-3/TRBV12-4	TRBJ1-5	CASSLPGQSNQPQHF
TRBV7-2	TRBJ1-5	CASSSGQGGDQPQHF
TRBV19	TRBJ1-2	CASSIGGPNYGYTF
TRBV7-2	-	CASSLGAHRGLGNEQFF
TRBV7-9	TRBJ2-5	CASSNQGQEGTQYF
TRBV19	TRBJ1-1	CASKMGEQNTEAFF
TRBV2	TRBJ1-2	CASSDSGQGYGYTF